The 2 T cell receptor beta chains below come from one sample, sequenced in a study of blood T cell repertoires in COVID-19. The method was immunoSEQ multiplex PCR; TCRdb's version includes in-frame clones alone and lacks a portion of them. This table holds about 35,000 clones, approximately 78% found once. The source material was peripheral blood. The receptors stem from a man aged 55 to 70 in a cohort sampled during active COVID-19.

The chain carries TRBV18 and TRBJ2-5; D is perhaps TRBD2 (5 bases). Germline V CDR1 and CDR2: KGHSH, LQKENI. V gave up 6 bases and J gave up 5 bases, with 13 bases separating them. This CDR3 is built from 13 residues. CDR3 in amino acids: CASSHGERETQYF. The CDR3 nucleotides are TGTGCCAGCTCGCACGGGGAGCGGGAGACCCAGTACTTC.

The chain employs TRBV5-1 and TRBJ2-1, with D possibly matching TRBD1 (6 bases). There are 14 residues in the CDR3. Germline V lookup: CDR1 SGHRS, CDR2 YFSETQ. V gave up 4 bases and J gave up 4 bases, with 12 bases separating them. The CDR3 spells CASSPMGAYNEQFF. DNA for the CDR3: TGCGCCAGCAGCCCCATGGGGGCTTACAATGAGCAGTTCTTC.